This T cell receptor (beta chain) came from a study of T cell responses to AZD1222 COVID-19 vaccine. Findings and caveats of the study: White British ancestry dominated among donors, who included more females, and clonal diversity was possibly underestimated. Spike-specific TCR depth and breadth grew after two AZD1222 doses. Within unmutated variant regions lay the reported targets of nearly half of spike-specific TCRs.

The germline V gene encodes CDR1 SGHDT and CDR2 YYEEEE. CDR3 length equals 17 residues. The V segment lost 4 bases and the J segment 7 bases; nucleotides outside the gene matches: 10. As concerns this clone: No antigen is known for it.

Profiling relied on immunoSEQ multiplex PCR, and the TCRdb table lists in-frame clones only, not all of them. The sample contains over 70,000 clones, roughly 86% of which appear only once. The sequence was collected from an adult in good health. Sample: peripheral blood, taken on day 0 of AZD1222 vaccination. The chain combines TRBV5-6 with TRBJ2-2; 13 bases match TRBD2. The CDR3 coding sequence is TGTGCCAGCAGCCCGTGGACTAGCGGGAGAGTAGGCGGGGAGCTGTTTTTT. It encodes CASSPWTSGRVGGELFF. The full variable domain, its missing parts supplied by reference TRBV5-6 and TRBJ2-2, is DAGVTQSPTHLIKTRGQQVTLRCSPKSGHDTVSWYQQALGQGPQFIFQYYEEEERQRGNFPDRFSGHQFPNYSSELNVNALLLGDSALYLCASSPWTSGRVGGELFFGEGSRLTVL.